These T cell receptor beta chains were read from a single sample in a study of CD8 T cells in Susac syndrome. TCRdb recomputed calls from the immunoSEQ multiplex PCR reads with MiXCR, one row per CDR3 protein. Here the sample spans 85,000 to 130,000 distinct CDR3 sequences, around 94% being singletons. The sequenced sample was CD8+ T cells from PBMCs. These receptors all come from a human donor with Susac syndrome. Each CDR3 is given with its conserved first and last residue. Each record gives: J gene, D gene, clone size, V gene, CDR3 protein, CDR3 DNA. The D gene is left open where the match is weak. Part of the rows lack a size; the others show once, few, many or a class for expanded clones.

j_call: TRBJ2-1; d_call: TRBD2; clone_size: -; v_call: TRBV9; cdr3_aa: CASSVTGGSYNEQFF; cdr3_nt: TGTGCCAGCAGCGTCACGGGGGGGTCCTACAATGAGCAGTTCTTC
j_call: TRBJ1-1; d_call: -; clone_size: -; v_call: TRBV4-3; cdr3_aa: CASSQESSGTEAFF; cdr3_nt: TGCGCCAGCAGCCAAGAGAGCTCGGGCACTGAAGCTTTCTTT
j_call: TRBJ1-2; d_call: TRBD1; clone_size: once; v_call: TRBV7-9; cdr3_aa: CASSLGGTGVYGYTF; cdr3_nt: TGTGCCAGCAGCTTAGGAGGGACAGGGGTCTATGGCTACACCTTC
j_call: TRBJ1-1; d_call: -; clone_size: -; v_call: TRBV4-1; cdr3_aa: CASSPMEGKNTEAFF; cdr3_nt: TGCGCCAGCAGCCCCATGGAGGGGAAGAACACTGAAGCTTTCTTT
j_call: TRBJ1-2; d_call: -; clone_size: -; v_call: TRBV12-5; cdr3_aa: CASGLGTYGYTF; cdr3_nt: TGTGCTAGTGGTTTGGGGACCTATGGCTACACCTTC
j_call: TRBJ1-1; d_call: -; clone_size: -; v_call: TRBV19; cdr3_aa: CASSITGTGNTEAFF; cdr3_nt: TGTGCCAGTAGTATAACCGGGACGGGGAACACTGAAGCTTTCTTT
j_call: TRBJ1-2; d_call: -; clone_size: once; v_call: TRBV29-1; cdr3_aa: CSVELPDSSNYGYTF; cdr3_nt: TGCAGCGTTGAACTACCCGACAGTTCTAACTATGGCTACACCTTC
j_call: TRBJ2-3; d_call: TRBD2; clone_size: few; v_call: TRBV3-1; cdr3_aa: CASSQGTSRDTQYF; cdr3_nt: TGTGCCAGCAGCCAAGGGACTAGCCGAGATACGCAGTATTTT
j_call: TRBJ2-1; d_call: TRBD2; clone_size: -; v_call: TRBV10-2; cdr3_aa: CASRSSGAAYNEQFF; cdr3_nt: TGCGCCAGCAGGTCTAGCGGGGCAGCCTACAATGAGCAGTTCTTC
j_call: TRBJ1-1; d_call: -; clone_size: -; v_call: TRBV27; cdr3_aa: CASLSGGRNTEAFF; cdr3_nt: TGTGCCAGCCTCTCGGGGGGGCGGAACACTGAAGCTTTCTTT
j_call: TRBJ1-3; d_call: -; clone_size: -; v_call: TRBV5-4; cdr3_aa: CASSFWDTRSGNTIYF; cdr3_nt: TGTGCCAGCAGCTTTTGGGACACGCGCTCTGGAAACACCATATATTTT
j_call: TRBJ2-5; d_call: -; clone_size: -; v_call: TRBV4-3; cdr3_aa: CASSQDRREQETQYF; cdr3_nt: TGCGCCAGCAGCCAAGACCGACGGGAGCAAGAGACCCAGTACTTC
j_call: TRBJ2-3; d_call: TRBD2; clone_size: -; v_call: TRBV12-3/TRBV12-4; cdr3_aa: CASTTSGGDTDTQYF; cdr3_nt: TGTGCCAGCACGACTAGCGGGGGGGACACAGATACGCAGTATTTT
j_call: TRBJ2-7; d_call: -; clone_size: once; v_call: TRBV5-1; cdr3_aa: CASSFYPGKSYEQYF; cdr3_nt: TGCGCCAGCAGCTTTTACCCAGGGAAAAGCTACGAGCAGTACTTC
j_call: TRBJ2-5; d_call: TRBD1; clone_size: -; v_call: TRBV11-2; cdr3_aa: CASSFRQGPMETQYF; cdr3_nt: TGTGCCAGCAGCTTTAGACAGGGACCCATGGAGACCCAGTACTTC